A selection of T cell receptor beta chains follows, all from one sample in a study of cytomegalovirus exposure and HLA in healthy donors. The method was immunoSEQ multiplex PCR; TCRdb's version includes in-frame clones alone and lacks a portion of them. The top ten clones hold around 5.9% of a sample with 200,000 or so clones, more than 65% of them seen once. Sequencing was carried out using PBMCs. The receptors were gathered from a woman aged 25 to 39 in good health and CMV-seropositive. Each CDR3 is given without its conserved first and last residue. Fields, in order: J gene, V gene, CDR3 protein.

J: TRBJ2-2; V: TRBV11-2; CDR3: ASSPTPPSANTGELF
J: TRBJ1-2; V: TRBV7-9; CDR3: ASSLERRYGYT
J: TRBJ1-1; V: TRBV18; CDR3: ASSPKFGQPEAF
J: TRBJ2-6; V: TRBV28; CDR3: ASSTRGAGANVLT
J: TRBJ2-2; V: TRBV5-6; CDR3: ASSFPGTMQGTGELF
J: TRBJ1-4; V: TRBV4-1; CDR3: ASSQPPRAIRDEKLF
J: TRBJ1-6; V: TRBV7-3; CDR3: ASSPGQGRNSPLH
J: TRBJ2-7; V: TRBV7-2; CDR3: ASSIYRDWSYEQY
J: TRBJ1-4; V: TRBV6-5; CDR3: ASSTGGDNEKLF
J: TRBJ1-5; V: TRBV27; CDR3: ASTIPGQGACQPQH
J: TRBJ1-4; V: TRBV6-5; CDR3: ASSPDRIPNEKLF
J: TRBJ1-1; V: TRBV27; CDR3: ASSPRDSRSTEAF
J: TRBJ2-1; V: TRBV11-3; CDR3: ASSRRRDNEQF
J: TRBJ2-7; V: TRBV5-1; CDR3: ASSERLAGQGEQY
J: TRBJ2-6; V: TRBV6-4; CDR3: ASSRHSGANVLT
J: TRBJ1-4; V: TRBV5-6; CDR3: ASSFNRGYEKLF
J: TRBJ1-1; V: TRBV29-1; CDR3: SANKQENTEAF
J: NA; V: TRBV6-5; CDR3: ASRGGPYEQY
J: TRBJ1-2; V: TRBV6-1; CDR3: ASSEGVYGYT
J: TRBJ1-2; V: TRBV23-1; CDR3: ASSQTSRGYGYT
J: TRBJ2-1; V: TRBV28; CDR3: ASRGASGSYNEQF
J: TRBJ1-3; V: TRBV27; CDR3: ASTGQGSGNTIY
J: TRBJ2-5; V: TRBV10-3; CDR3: AISETRGQETQY
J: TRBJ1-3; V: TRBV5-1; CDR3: ASSWAGTGDGNTIY
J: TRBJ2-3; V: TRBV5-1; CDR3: ASSYASGRTDTQY
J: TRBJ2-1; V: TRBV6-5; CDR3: ASSLGDEQF
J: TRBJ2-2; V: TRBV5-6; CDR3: ASSFLNGGTGELF
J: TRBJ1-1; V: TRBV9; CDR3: ASREHGQGANTEAF
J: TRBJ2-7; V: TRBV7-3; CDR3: ASELDSVSYEQY
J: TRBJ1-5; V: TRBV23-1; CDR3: ASSQPGSGQPQH
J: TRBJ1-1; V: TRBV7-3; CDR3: ASTPGRDTEAF
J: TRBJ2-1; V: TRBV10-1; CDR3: ASSESVVREQF
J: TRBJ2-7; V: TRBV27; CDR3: ASSMNFDYEQY
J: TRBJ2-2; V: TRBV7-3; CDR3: ASSPNGGGAPGELF
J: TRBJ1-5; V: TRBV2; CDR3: ASKLDSVAQH
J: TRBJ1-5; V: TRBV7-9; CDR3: ASSLSTVNQPQH
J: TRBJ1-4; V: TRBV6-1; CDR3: ASSGGKSFRDRLNEKLF
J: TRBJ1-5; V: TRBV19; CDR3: ASSMSEGSGQPQH
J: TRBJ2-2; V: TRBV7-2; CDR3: ASSQWDTPEPGELF
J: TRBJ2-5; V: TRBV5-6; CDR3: ASSLVTLAGQETQY
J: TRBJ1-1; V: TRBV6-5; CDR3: ASSPDPDTPKAF
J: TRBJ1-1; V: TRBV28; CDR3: ASSFLDRRNTKAF